These 8 T cell receptor beta chains came from one sample sequenced in a study of blood T cell repertoires in COVID-19. Profiled with immunoSEQ multiplex PCR; TCRdb holds only in-frame clones, not every one. The data show about 260,000 clones, with roughly 84% seen just once and roughly 4% held by the top ten. Sequenced input: peripheral blood. Every receptor here comes from a man between 60 and 75 years old with acute or convalescent COVID-19.

J is TRBJ1-5 and V is TRBV7-9; TRBD1 matches 9 bases. Germline V gives CDR1 SEHNR, CDR2 FQNEAQ (reference sequence). Losses at the gene ends were 3 bases for V and 6 bases for J; bases not matched to a gene: 3. This CDR3 contains 14 residues. CDR3 sequence reads: CASSLGQGSQPQHF. The CDR3 coding sequence is TGTGCCAGCAGCTTGGGACAGGGCAGTCAGCCCCAGCATTTT.

This clone was picked up a small number of times. The genes are TRBV5-1 and TRBJ1-2, with 7 bases fitting TRBD1. Germline V lookup: CDR1 SGHRS, CDR2 YFSETQ. This CDR3 has 16 residues. The junction had 6 bases not matched to a gene; V was cut back by 0 bases and J by 1 base. DNA for the CDR3: TGCGCCAGCAGCTTGGCACATCAGGGGGATAACTATGGCTACACCTTC. Protein: CASSLAHQGDNYGYTF. The complete variable domain, with remaining parts taken from reference TRBV5-1 and TRBJ1-2, reads KAGVTQTPRYLIKTRGQQVTLSCSPISGHRSVSWYQQTPGQGLQFLFEYFSETQRNKGNFPGRFSGRQFSNSRSEMNVSTLELGDSALYLCASSLAHQGDNYGYTFGSGTRLTVV.

This chain joins TRBV2 and TRBJ2-1, with TRBD1 matching 7 bases. In germline, CDR1 is SNHLY, CDR2 FYNNEI. V trimming: 6 bases; J trimming: 0 bases; junction bases outside the gene matches: 2. This CDR3 is 14 amino acids long. The CDR3 protein is CASRGQSSYNEQFF. CDR3 DNA: TGTGCCAGCAGGGGACAGAGCTCCTACAATGAGCAGTTCTTC.

The chain joins TRBV19 to TRBJ1-2, with TRBD1 identical over 9 bases. The V gene's germline CDR1 is LNHDA and CDR2 SQIVND (reference sequence). The CDR3 is 15 residues long. After removal of 7 bases from V and 0 bases from J, the junction contained 6 bases not matched to a gene. The CDR3 sequence is CASIKDRGTNYGYTF. The CDR3 DNA is TGTGCCAGTATTAAAGACAGGGGGACTAACTATGGCTACACCTTC.

This clone was detected once. The chain employs TRBV18 and TRBJ2-2; no firm D call. Germline values: CDR1 KGHSH, CDR2 LQKENI. The CDR3 runs to 15 residues. With 2 bases removed from V and 5 bases from J, the gap between germline ends came to 12 bases. CDR3 nucleotide sequence: TGTGCCAGCTCACCAAAATTATTAATTACCGGGGAGCTGTTTTTT. It specifies CASSPKLLITGELFF.

The V and J genes are TRBV27 and TRBJ2-7; TRBD2 agrees at 7 bases. The trim removed 3 bases at V and 4 bases at J, leaving 9 bases unmatched. CDR1 is MNHEY and CDR2 is SMNVEV in the germline V gene (reference sequence). The CDR3 length is 15 residues. The CDR3 region is CASSFRQGGPYEQYF. As DNA, the CDR3 is TGTGCCAGCAGTTTCAGGCAGGGAGGGCCTTACGAGCAGTACTTC.

The rearrangement uses TRBV6-6 and TRBJ1-1; D is undetermined. From germline, CDR1 is MNHNY and CDR2 SVGAGI (reference sequence). V shed 8 bases and J shed 5 bases, with 9 bases lying between them. This CDR3 region has 11 residues. This chain's CDR3 is CASRKETEAFF. CDR3 DNA: TGTGCCAGCCGGAAGGAGACTGAAGCTTTCTTT.

The CDR3 spells CASSLAGRGPETQYF. The CDR3 DNA sequence: TGCGCCAGCAGCTTGGCCGGGAGGGGGCCAGAGACCCAGTACTTC. The chain carries TRBV5-1 and TRBJ2-5; TRBD2 is a possible D gene (8 bases). Germline lookup yields CDR1 SGHRS and CDR2 YFSETQ. CDR3 length: 15 amino acids. V lost 0 bases to trimming and J lost 4 bases, with 13 bases between them.